These 28 T cell receptor beta chains were all obtained from the same sample, sequenced in a study of cytomegalovirus exposure and HLA in healthy donors. The PCR was carried out with 60 Vbeta primers and 13 Jbeta primers. Measured with immunoSEQ multiplex PCR; TCRdb has only the in-frame clones, and not every one. Of roughly 180,000 clones listed, roughly 80% are singletons. The sample comprised PBMCs. The origin of the receptors is a man aged 25 to 45 in good health and CMV-seronegative.

The chain is built from TRBV7-3 and TRBJ1-2; 12 bases agree with TRBD1. Trimming took 10 bases from V and 8 from J; bases not matched to a gene: 11. This CDR3 contains 14 residues. Germline CDR1 is SGHTA and CDR2 is FQGTGA. This chain's CDR3 is CANRTGTGGFGYTF. CDR3 in DNA: TGTGCCAACAGAACTGGGACAGGGGGCTTCGGCTACACCTTC. The entire variable domain, with the rest obtained from reference TRBV7-3 and TRBJ1-2, is as follows: GAGVSQTPSNKVTEKGKYVELRCDPISGHTALYWYRQSLGQGPEFLIYFQGTGAADDSGLPNDRFFAVRPEGSVSTLKIQRTERGDSAVYLCANRTGTGGFGYTFGSGTRLTVV.

V usage is TRBV10-3 and J usage is TRBJ1-3; TRBD1 might be the D (6 bases). Germline values: CDR1 ENHRY, CDR2 SYGVKD. Deletions cut 4 bases from V and 5 bases from J, with 27 bases between. The CDR3 has 19 amino acids. CDR3 nucleotides: TGTGCCATCAGTGTAACCCGACTCATCCAGGGGTGGGGACGAAACACCATATATTTT. Residues: CAISVTRLIQGWGRNTIYF.

This chain links TRBV30 with TRBJ2-7, with 7 bases aligning to TRBD2. Looked up from germline, CDR1 is GTSNPN and CDR2 is SVGIG (reference sequence). The CDR3 sequence is 12 residues long. The J segment lost 6 bases and the V segment lost 0 bases, leaving 2 bases of the junction unmatched. The DNA for the CDR3 is TGTGCCTGGAGTGTGACTAGCTCCGAGCAGTACTTC. This gives the protein CAWSVTSSEQYF. Combining the CDR3 with reference TRBV30 and TRBJ2-7 gives the whole variable domain SQTIHQWPATLVQPVGSPLSLECTVEGTSNPNLYWYRQAAGRGLQLLFYSVGIGQISSEVPQNLSASRPQDRQFILSSKKLLLSDSGFYLCAWSVTSSEQYFGPGTRLTVT.

This sequence joins TRBV6-5 and TRBJ2-1, with D maybe TRBD2 (6 bases). The germline gives CDR1 MNHEY, CDR2 SVGAGI. V was pared by 8 bases and J by 7 bases, with 18 bases between. There are 14 residues in the CDR3. CDR3 in amino acids: CASHNGEVRNEQFF. The CDR3, as DNA: TGTGCCAGCCACAACGGGGAGGTAAGGAATGAGCAGTTCTTC.

The J gene is TRBJ2-7, the V gene TRBV2, with 7 bases identical to TRBD2. Germline-derived CDR1 and CDR2 are SNHLY and FYNNEI. After removal of 8 bases from V and 3 bases from J, the junction contained 7 bases not matched to a gene. The CDR3 length is 13 residues. CDR3 nucleotides: TGTGCCAGCCGGGACGGGGGGTTCTACGAGCAGTACTTC. Its translation is CASRDGGFYEQYF.

The chain joins TRBV7-9 to TRBJ1-2; 7 bases are shared with TRBD1. The CDR3 is 14 amino acids. The germline V gene encodes CDR1 SEHNR and CDR2 FQNEAQ (reference sequence). J gave up 1 base and V 5 bases, and 4 bases lay outside the gene matches. The CDR3 here is CASSLRGFNYGYTF. For the CDR3, the DNA is TGTGCCAGCAGCCTCAGGGGGTTTAACTATGGCTACACCTTC.

The chain recombines TRBV7-2 with TRBJ2-7; D is uncertain. Trimming took off 2 bases at V and 3 bases at J, with 5 bases between the two ends. CDR1 and CDR2 (germline): SGHTA, FQGNSA. The CDR3 consists of 12 residues. CDR3 DNA: TGTGCCAGCAGCTTAACTCTCTACGAGCAGTACTTC. Its translation is CASSLTLYEQYF. Full variable domain (outside the CDR3, taken from reference TRBV7-2 and TRBJ2-7): GAGVSQSPSNKVTEKGKDVELRCDPISGHTALYWYRQSLGQGLEFLIYFQGNSAPDKSGLPSDRFSAERTGGSVSTLTIQRTQQEDSAVYLCASSLTLYEQYFGPGTRLTVT.

The chain combines TRBV6-1 with TRBJ2-1; 14 bases fit TRBD2. CDR3 length equals 18 residues. J lost 7 bases, V lost 0 bases, and 8 bases had no gene match. CDR1 and CDR2 (germline): MNHNS, SASEGT. The chain's CDR3 is CASSEAGLAGVIRNEQFF. CDR3 in DNA: TGTGCCAGCAGTGAAGCGGGACTAGCGGGAGTAATTAGGAATGAGCAGTTCTTC.

The chain has TRBV11-2 and TRBJ2-2, with TRBD2 matching 12 bases. V lost 2 bases to trimming and J lost 5 bases; unmatched junction nucleotides: 6. This CDR3 is built from 17 residues. Germline V gene data show CDR1 as SGHAT and CDR2 as FQNNGV. This CDR3 is CASSLLAGGPWTGELFF. The CDR3 nucleotides read TGTGCCAGCAGCTTACTAGCGGGGGGGCCGTGGACCGGGGAGCTGTTTTTT.

The CDR3 region is CASSPVLRDRVTDTQYF. Written as DNA, the CDR3 is TGTGCCAGCAGCCCGGTTCTCCGGGACAGGGTGACAGATACGCAGTATTTT. The V gene is TRBV11-3, the J gene TRBJ2-3, with 9 positions matching TRBD1. CDR3 length equals 17 residues. The V and J ends lost 5 bases and 3 bases, in that order; junction bases with no gene match: 12. Per the germline V gene, CDR1 is SGHNT and CDR2 is YENEEA.

The chain is built from TRBV29-1 and TRBJ1-2; no definite D call. Trimming stripped 0 bases from V and 8 bases from J, with 13 bases between. This CDR3 comprises 13 residues. CDR1 is SQVTM and CDR2 is ANQGSEA in the germline V gene. The CDR3 nucleotides are TGCAGCGTTGAAGACTACCCGATGGAGGGCTACACCTTC. Encoded protein: CSVEDYPMEGYTF. Filled out from reference TRBV29-1 and TRBJ1-2, the complete variable domain reads SAVISQKPSRDICQRGTSLTIQCQVDSQVTMMFWYRQQPGQSLTLIATANQGSEATYESGFVIDKFPISRPNLTFSTLTVSNMSPEDSSIYLCSVEDYPMEGYTFGSGTRLTVV.

CDR3 residues: CASSSQGLTDTQYF. CDR3 sequence (DNA): TGCGCCAGCAGCTCACAGGGTCTCACAGATACGCAGTATTTT. The gene calls are TRBV5-1 and TRBJ2-3, with D tentatively TRBD1 (6 bases). Germline V gene sequence: CDR1 SGHRS, CDR2 YFSETQ. This CDR3 region has 14 residues. V was clipped by 3 bases and J by 2 bases, with 10 bases between them.

The chain joins TRBV5-1 to TRBJ2-7; 7 bases match TRBD2. Trimming took 3 bases from V and 7 from J; bases not matched to a gene: 13. The germline gives CDR1 SGHRS, CDR2 YFSETQ. The CDR3 runs to 15 residues. This CDR3 is CASSSGGSGLREQYF. CDR3 DNA sequence: TGCGCCAGCAGCTCGGGGGGTAGTGGGTTGCGGGAGCAGTACTTC.

This chain uses TRBV4-2 with TRBJ2-7; 7 bases fit TRBD2. From germline, CDR1 is LGHNA and CDR2 YNFKEQ. J gave up 5 bases and V 3 bases, and 7 bases lay outside the gene matches. This CDR3 has 14 amino acids. The CDR3 protein is CASSQRGILNEQYF. CDR3 DNA sequence: TGTGCCAGCAGCCAGCGGGGGATCCTAAACGAGCAGTACTTC.

V is TRBV28 and J is TRBJ2-3; a weak D match, TRBD2 (6 bases). Germline values: CDR1 MDHEN, CDR2 SYDVKM. Between the trimmed V and J ends, which lost 8 bases and 6 bases, there was a span of 24 bases. This CDR3 is 16 amino acids long. The CDR3 spells CASPRTGVTPLDTQYF. The CDR3 DNA sequence: TGTGCCAGCCCCCGGACGGGGGTCACCCCTTTGGATACGCAGTATTTT.

In DNA, the CDR3 is TGCAGCGGACTAGGACAAAGCTCCTACGAGCAGTACTTC. This translates into CSGLGQSSYEQYF. V gene TRBV29-1 combines with J gene TRBJ2-7; D may be TRBD2 (6 bases). The V gene lost 7 bases and the J gene lost 0 bases, with 13 bases spanning the gap. Germline CDR1 is SQVTM and CDR2 is ANQGSEA. The CDR3 spans 13 residues.

This sequence joins TRBV11-3 and TRBJ2-5; the match to TRBD1 covers 7 bases. The J call may be mistaken, given a closer DNA end match to TRBJ2-7. The CDR3 is made up of 12 amino acids. The germline gives CDR1 SGHNT, CDR2 YENEEA. CDR3 DNA sequence: TGTGCCAGCAGCCGGGACAGCTACGAGCAGTACTTC. It translates to CASSRDSYEQYF.

J is TRBJ2-7 and V is TRBV4-2, with 10 bases matching TRBD2. The J segment lost 3 bases and the V segment lost 0 bases, leaving 5 bases of the junction unmatched. CDR3 size: 16 residues. CDR1 is LGHNA, CDR2 YNFKEQ, per germline. As DNA, the CDR3 is TGTGCCAGCAGCCAAGATGGACTAGCGGAGGTCTACGAGCAGTACTTC. This sequence encodes CASSQDGLAEVYEQYF.

This rearrangement joins TRBV28 to TRBJ1-1; 8 bases fit TRBD1. The CDR3 totals 14 residues. The V and J ends lost 4 bases and 0 bases, in that order; junction bases with no gene match: 1. Germline V gene data show CDR1 as MDHEN and CDR2 as SYDVKM. The CDR3 nucleotides read TGTGCCAGCAGTTGGGACAGGCTGAACACTGAAGCTTTCTTT. Residues: CASSWDRLNTEAFF. The full variable domain, completed using reference TRBV28 and TRBJ1-1, is DVKVTQSSRYLVKRTGEKVFLECVQDMDHENMFWYRQDPGLGLRLIYFSYDVKMKEKGDIPEGYSVSREKKERFSLILESASTNQTSMYLCASSWDRLNTEAFFGQGTRLTVV.

This clone showed up just a few times. V is TRBV6-1 and J is TRBJ2-7; 9 nucleotides match TRBD1. V lost 4 bases to trimming and J lost 5 bases; unmatched junction nucleotides: 3. Germline V lookup: CDR1 MNHNS, CDR2 SASEGT. The CDR3 consists of 13 residues. CDR3 bases: TGTGCCAGCAGTGCGACAGGGGGGGACGAGCAGTACTTC. Its translation: CASSATGGDEQYF.

The CDR3 sequence is CASSRDDRGISPLHF. The CDR3, as DNA: TGTGCCAGCAGCCGAGATGACCGAGGCATTTCTCCCCTCCACTTT. This chain connects TRBV11-3 to TRBJ1-6; no reliable D call. Trimming removed 5 bases at V and 13 bases at J, with 21 bases between. CDR3 length equals 15 residues. Germline CDR1 reads SGHNT; CDR2 reads YENEEA.

The chain joins TRBV23-1 to TRBJ2-3; D unclear. TRBV23-1 is placed among ORFs of uncertain function. V was clipped by 2 bases and J by 0 bases, with 15 bases between them. The CDR3 spans 17 residues. In DNA form, the CDR3 reads TGCGCCAGCAGTCAAACCCGACTCCCCTATAGCACAGATACGCAGTATTTT. Translation gives CASSQTRLPYSTDTQYF.

In this sample, this clone turned up a few times. The chain is built from TRBV19 and TRBJ2-3; possible D gene TRBD1, 6 bases. The V and J ends lost 3 bases and 0 bases respectively, with 10 bases between them. Germline V gene lookup returns CDR1 LNHDA and CDR2 SQIVND (reference sequence). The CDR3 length is 15 residues. DNA of the CDR3: TGTGCCAGTAGTATCGGGACAACTAGCACAGATACGCAGTATTTT. It specifies CASSIGTTSTDTQYF.

This clone was observed once. The chain has TRBV15 and TRBJ2-1, with 7 bases that match TRBD1. This CDR3 has 16 amino acids. CDR1 and CDR2 from the germline V gene are LNHNV and YYDKDF (reference sequence). The V segment lost 3 bases and the J segment 6 bases; nucleotides outside the gene matches: 11. CDR3 nucleotides: TGTGCCACCAGCAGCCTAAGGGGGACAGACAGCAATGAGCAGTTCTTC. Its translation: CATSSLRGTDSNEQFF.

The chain is built from TRBV7-2 and TRBJ2-2; D gene ambiguous. V was shortened by 1 base and J by 4 bases, with 4 bases between the two germline ends. Germline V CDR1 and CDR2: SGHTA, FQGNSA. The CDR3 spans 13 residues. The CDR3 DNA follows: TGTGCCAGCAGCTTAGTAGCCACCGGGGAGCTGTTTTTT. Its translation: CASSLVATGELFF. Variable domain in full (rest from reference TRBV7-2 and TRBJ2-2): GAGVSQSPSNKVTEKGKDVELRCDPISGHTALYWYRQSLGQGLEFLIYFQGNSAPDKSGLPSDRFSAERTGGSVSTLTIQRTQQEDSAVYLCASSLVATGELFFGEGSRLTVL.

V usage is TRBV10-3 and J usage is TRBJ2-5, with 11 bases aligning to TRBD2. The CDR3 is 15 amino acids. CDR1 and CDR2 (germline): ENHRY, SYGVKD. The junction had 10 bases not matched to a gene; V was cut back by 6 bases and J by 7 bases. The CDR3 coding sequence is TGTGCCATCAGCCAGAGTAGCGGGGGGGTCAGGACCCAGTACTTC. Translating gives CAISQSSGGVRTQYF.

The chain uses TRBV19 and TRBJ2-7; 9 positions match TRBD2. CDR1 LNHDA and CDR2 SQIVND come from the germline V gene (reference sequence). The CDR3 extends over 15 amino acids. Trimming removed 3 bases from V and 2 bases from J; junction bases left unmatched: 5. The CDR3, as DNA: TGTGCCAGTAGTATGGTGGGACTAGCCACCTACGAGCAGTACTTC. Amino acid sequence: CASSMVGLATYEQYF.

The chain is built from TRBV4-3 and TRBJ2-2, with 8 bases fitting TRBD2. V shed 4 bases and J 7 bases; nucleotides not matched to a gene: 14. The CDR3 runs 17 residues. Germline CDR1 and CDR2: LGHNA and YSLEER. The CDR3 DNA sequence: TGCGCCAGCAGCCTTAGCGGGAAGTCGATTGGGTTCGGGGAGCTGTTTTTT. Amino acids: CASSLSGKSIGFGELFF.